Sequencing of this TCR beta chain was carried out in a study of blood T cell repertoires in COVID-19. At the level of the study: The United States, Italy and Spain supplied acute and convalescent COVID-19 samples.

The data were produced by immunoSEQ multiplex PCR, yet TCRdb's version contains in-frame clones alone and is incomplete. This sample has about 99,000 clones, with approximately 80% found just once. CDR3 length: 14 residues. Germline V CDR1 and CDR2: MNHEY, SMNVEV (reference sequence). Trimming removed 3 bases at V and 5 bases at J, with 13 bases between. The TCR sequence derives from a human donor in a cohort sampled during active or convalescent COVID-19. V and J are TRBV27 and TRBJ2-5; TRBD2 might be the D (6 bases). Sequencing was carried out using peripheral blood. CDR3 nucleotide sequence: TGTGCCAGCAGTTTCGGAGGGGCCGGGGAGACCCAGTACTTC. Its translation is CASSFGGAGETQYF.